This T cell receptor beta chain appears in the sequencing data of a study of blood T cell repertoires in COVID-19. Background on the study: T cells, B-cell-depleted T cells, or PBMCs provided the cDNA or gDNA that served as material.

Original handling: Amplifying reference gene primers gave estimates of nucleated cell counts. Method: immunoSEQ multiplex PCR; TCRdb's copy keeps in-frame clones and lacks some. V and J calls and clone size are those listed in that table; D and trimming were worked out from the DNA. The sample yields tens of thousands of clones, about 80% seen once. The TCR comes from a human donor in a cohort sampled during active COVID-19. The sample consisted of peripheral blood.

In nucleotides, the CDR3 is TGTGCCAGCAGCCCCGACGGGGGGGCCATCTACGAGCAGTACTTC. Translation: CASSPDGGAIYEQYF. The genes are TRBV7-9 and TRBJ2-7; 8 bases map to TRBD2. There are 15 residues in the CDR3. Germline V gives CDR1 SEHNR, CDR2 FQNEAQ (reference sequence). J gave up 3 bases and V 5 bases, and 9 bases lay outside the gene matches.